The text below deals with one TCR beta chain. No antigen is known for it. Base quality data are lacking; no much larger clone is found one base away. The source of the sample is a study of CD8 T cells in Susac syndrome (dated 2019 in TCRdb). Looking at the study overall: Repertoire sequencing was used to test whether CD8+ T cell activation and differentiation in Susac syndrome was antigen driven. Overall study outcomes, separate from this receptor: The TCR sequencing and HLA analysis was acknowledged to have included a relatively small number of individuals.

RNA was extracted using the RNeasy kit, and about 0.5 to 1 ug of the RNA was reverse transcribed with random hexamers. The immunoSEQ multiplex PCR assay, covering 54 Vbeta and 13 Jbeta segments, was used to amplify TCR beta CDR3 regions. PCR amplification bias was corrected using a synthetic template baseline for primer optimization and computational correction. The original methods were these. Only productive sequences were kept, with reads annotated to V, D and J genes according to IMGT and analyzed in immunoSEQ Analyzer. To calculate clonality, Shannon entropy was normalized by log2 of the number of productive unique sequences and then subtracted from one. For each patient and control, public and private clones were evaluated among the 100 most prevalent clones. Clones were defined as Susac-specific when absent from the healthy and MS cohorts, from roughly 1,100 published viral clones and from other ImmuneACCESS disease sequences. TCRdb passed the public sequencing reads through fastp at Q25 and MiXCR, retaining productive beta sequences. Entries are consolidated by CDR3 protein sequence, retaining the most common genes and DNA. TCRdb's processing, not the authors', yielded these V and J calls. This sample gives around 200,000 distinct CDR3 sequences in total; almost 96% of them show up just once. Approximately 0.09% of the sample belongs to the ten largest clones.

Peripheral blood CD8+ and CD4+ T cells from healthy donors, Susac syndrome patients and multiple sclerosis patients were profiled by high-throughput TCR beta sequencing. The multiple sclerosis controls were treatment-naive patients who had stable or active relapsing-remitting disease and met the revised McDonald criteria. Bulk CD8+ and CD4+ T cells were purified magnetically by negative isolation, whereas CD8+ TEMRA cells were enriched by FACS. Blood was collected in EDTA tubes and processed within 24 hours, with PBMCs isolated through density gradient centrifugation. PBMCs intended for TCR sequencing were cryopreserved in liquid nitrogen and were subsequently thawed in a 37 degrees C water bath. Purity of sorted or isolated CD4+, CD8+ and CD8+ TEMRA cells was at least 90%. CDR1 and CDR2, looked up from the germline V gene, are SGHVS and FNYEAQ. At the junction V is shortened by 3 bases and J by 8 bases; bases outside the gene matches: 4. The CDR3 contains 14 residues, cysteine and phenylalanine counted. Only the CDR3 DNA stays, 42 bases, in frame from base 1.

The chain was built from TRBV7-6 and TRBJ2-1, with 10 middle bases fitting TRBD1. The sequence derives from a human donor with multiple sclerosis. Sequenced input: CD4+ T cells from PBMCs. CDR3 protein: CASSLGQGIHEQFF. The DNA reads as follows: TGTGCCAGCAGCTTGGGACAGGGGATTCATGAGCAGTTCTTC.